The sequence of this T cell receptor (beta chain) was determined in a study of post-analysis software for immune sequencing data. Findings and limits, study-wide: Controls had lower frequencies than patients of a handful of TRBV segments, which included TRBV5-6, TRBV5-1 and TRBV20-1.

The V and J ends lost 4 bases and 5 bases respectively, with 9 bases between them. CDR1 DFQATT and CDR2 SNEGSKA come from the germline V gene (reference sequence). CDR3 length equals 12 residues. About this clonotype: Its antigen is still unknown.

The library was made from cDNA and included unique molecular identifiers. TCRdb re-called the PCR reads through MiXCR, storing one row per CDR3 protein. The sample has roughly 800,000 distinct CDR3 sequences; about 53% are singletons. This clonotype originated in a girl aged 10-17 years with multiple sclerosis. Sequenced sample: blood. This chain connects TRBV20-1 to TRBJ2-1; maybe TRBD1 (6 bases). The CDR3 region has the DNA TGCAGTGCTATGGGGGCTAACAATGAGCAGTTCTTC. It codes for CSAMGANNEQFF.